The 5 T cell receptor beta chains below were found in one sample sequenced in a study of blood T cell repertoires in COVID-19. Clones were sequenced by immunoSEQ multiplex PCR, and TCRdb holds only the in-frame ones, with some missing. The sample comprises more than 200,000 clones, 75% to 85% of which are singletons, and approximately 4.6% rests with the top ten. Sequencing was performed on PBMCs or T cells enriched from blood (not recorded which). The receptors originated from a man aged 25 to 40 with acute COVID-19.

This chain joins TRBV28 and TRBJ1-1; 9 positions agree with TRBD1. J gave up 5 bases and V 7 bases, and 8 bases lay outside the gene matches. This CDR3 has 14 residues. Germline CDR1 and CDR2: MDHEN and SYDVKM. DNA of the CDR3: TGTGCCAGCACTGCTGGGACAGGGAATACTGAAGCTTTCTTT. The encoded protein is CASTAGTGNTEAFF.

This chain uses TRBV7-2 with TRBJ1-6, with 7 bases aligning to TRBD1. The CDR3 extends over 15 amino acids. Germline CDR1 SGHTA, CDR2 FQGNSA. Germline trimming cut 5 bases from V and 8 bases from J; bases unmatched to any gene: 9. DNA for the CDR3: TGTGCCAGCAGCCGGGACAGCCGCGATTATTCACCCCTCCACTTT. Translating it yields CASSRDSRDYSPLHF.

The gene calls are TRBV10-2 and TRBJ2-3, with 10 bases that match TRBD2. CDR1 WSHSY and CDR2 SAAADI come from the germline V gene. The CDR3 sequence is 16 residues long. Trimming cost V 6 bases and J 0 bases; bases outside gene matches: 6. The CDR3 DNA follows: TGCGCCAGCAGGGCTAGCGGGGGTGTCAGCACAGATACGCAGTATTTT. This sequence encodes CASRASGGVSTDTQYF.

V gene TRBV6-1 combines with J gene TRBJ2-7, with a tentative D call TRBD1 (6 bases). Trimming pared 0 bases from V and 6 bases from J, leaving 12 bases between. CDR1 and CDR2 from the germline V gene are MNHNS and SASEGT. The CDR3 loop spans 14 amino acids. CDR3 bases: TGTGCCAGCAGTGAAGCGGTACAGGGCGGCGAGCAGTACTTC. Protein product: CASSEAVQGGEQYF.

The V gene is TRBV7-2, the J gene TRBJ2-3; 12 bases map to TRBD2. This CDR3 comprises 18 residues. The junction had 6 bases not matched to a gene; V was cut back by 2 bases and J by 0 bases. Per germline, CDR1 SGHTA and CDR2 FQGNSA. The CDR3 region is CASSLSRTSGTSTDTQYF. For the CDR3, the DNA is TGTGCCAGCAGCTTATCCAGGACTAGCGGGACCAGCACAGATACGCAGTATTTT.